Shown below are 18 T cell receptor beta chains from a single sample sequenced in a study of CD8 T cells in ankylosing spondylitis. TCRdb redid the calling of the 5' RACE reads with MiXCR, one entry per CDR3 protein. The sample includes 200,000 to 250,000 distinct CDR3 sequences, about 10% of them seen just once. The sequenced material came from blood, either unsorted or a sorted T cell fraction (not recorded which). All receptors come from a male donor with ankylosing spondylitis or in good health (not recorded which).

This clonotype was seen only a few times. The gene calls are TRBV6-1 and TRBJ2-7, with 8 bases fitting TRBD2. J lost 5 bases, V lost 6 bases, and 6 bases had no gene match. The CDR3 spans 13 residues. Germline CDR1 reads MNHNS; CDR2 reads SASEGT. CDR3 DNA sequence: TGTGCCAGCAGAGAGAGCGGGAGTGACGAGCAGTACTTC. Residues: CASRESGSDEQYF.

This clonotype was seen many times. This sequence joins TRBV20-1 and TRBJ1-3; D perhaps matches TRBD1 (5 bases). V gave up 6 bases and J gave up 0 bases, with 12 bases separating them. CDR3 length: 14 residues. CDR1 and CDR2 from the germline V gene are DFQATT and SNEGSKA (reference sequence). In nucleotides, the CDR3 is TGCAGTGCCCTACAGGTGAACTCTGGAAACACCATATATTTT. It is translated as CSALQVNSGNTIYF.

At least ten counts were recorded for this clonotype. The chain recombines TRBV5-1 with TRBJ2-1; D is ambiguous. There are 15 residues in the CDR3. Looked up from germline, CDR1 is SGHRS and CDR2 is YFSETQ. Trimming cost V 0 bases and J 6 bases, with 13 bases left between them. As DNA, the CDR3 is TGCGCCAGCAGCTTGGTTGGGTCCCCTGGCAATGAGCAGTTCTTC. Its translation: CASSLVGSPGNEQFF.

At least ten counts were recorded for this clonotype. The DNA for the CDR3 is TGTGCCATCCAGCGGGACAGGGAAAATCAGCCCCAGCATTTT. It encodes CAIQRDRENQPQHF. The chain employs TRBV10-3 and TRBJ1-5; 9 bases are a match to TRBD1. This CDR3 region has 14 residues. J lost 4 bases, V lost 8 bases, and 6 bases had no gene match. Germline assignment: CDR1 ENHRY and CDR2 SYGVKD.

This clonotype was seen more than once but under ten times. The chain links TRBV7-8 to TRBJ1-2, with D possibly being TRBD1 (6 bases). This CDR3 has 14 amino acids. The germline CDR1 and CDR2 sequences are SGHVS and FQNEAQ. V gave up 3 bases and J gave up 0 bases, with 8 bases separating them. The CDR3 protein is CASSLEGANYGYTF. For the CDR3, the DNA is TGTGCCAGCAGCTTGGAGGGGGCTAACTATGGCTACACCTTC.

This chain connects TRBV7-2 to TRBJ2-3; 8 bases match TRBD2. This CDR3 contains 17 residues. With V trimmed by 2 bases and J by 2 bases, 9 bases remained unmatched. CDR1 is SGHTA, CDR2 FQGNSA, per germline. The chain's CDR3 is CASSLRHMRGVTDTQYF. CDR3 nucleotide sequence: TGTGCCAGCAGCTTAAGACATATGCGGGGGGTCACAGATACGCAGTATTTT. The full variable domain, its missing parts supplied by reference TRBV7-2 and TRBJ2-3, is GAGVSQSPSNKVTEKGKDVELRCDPISGHTALYWYRQSLGQGLEFLIYFQGNSAPDKSGLPSDRFSAERTGGSVSTLTIQRTQQEDSAVYLCASSLRHMRGVTDTQYFGPGTRLTVL.

The chain combines TRBV18 with TRBJ1-5; a weak D match, TRBD1 (6 bases). V lost 3 bases to trimming and J lost 2 bases, with 11 bases between them. The CDR3 is 15 amino acids. The germline gives CDR1 KGHSH, CDR2 LQKENI. CDR3 DNA: TGTGCCAGCTCACCCGGACAGTTACGCAATCAGCCCCAGCATTTT. This encodes CASSPGQLRNQPQHF.

This chain joins TRBV5-5 and TRBJ2-1; TRBD1 matches 9 bases. This CDR3 has 17 amino acids. CDR1 and CDR2 from the germline V gene are SGHKS and YYEKEE (reference sequence). Unmatched junction bases numbered 11, after V lost 3 bases and J lost 4 bases. CDR3: CASSWRATGGGYNEQFF. CDR3 DNA: TGTGCCAGCAGCTGGAGAGCAACAGGGGGCGGGTACAATGAGCAGTTCTTC.

This clonotype was seen only a few times. The chain couples TRBV7-2 to TRBJ2-3; a weak D match, TRBD2 (5 bases). V was shortened by 4 bases and J by 4 bases, with 9 bases between the two germline ends. The germline CDR1 and CDR2 sequences are SGHTA and FQGNSA. The CDR3 runs 13 residues. CDR3 residues: CASSSLAPDTQYF. The CDR3 nucleotides read TGTGCCAGCAGCTCGCTAGCTCCAGATACGCAGTATTTT.

This clonotype was counted many times. The chain recombines TRBV7-9 with TRBJ2-2; 9 nucleotides agree with TRBD1. Germline V gene lookup returns CDR1 SEHNR and CDR2 FQNEAQ (reference sequence). The CDR3 has 16 residues. Germline trimming cut 5 bases from V and 1 base from J; bases unmatched to any gene: 5. The CDR3 region is CASSPPGQGNTGELFF. CDR3 DNA sequence: TGTGCCAGCAGCCCCCCGGGACAGGGGAACACCGGGGAGCTGTTTTTT. The variable domain in full, completed from reference TRBV7-9 and TRBJ2-2, reads DTGVSQNPRHKITKRGQNVTFRCDPISEHNRLYWYRQTLGQGPEFLTYFQNEAQLEKSRLLSDRFSAERPKGSFSTLEIQRTEQGDSAMYLCASSPPGQGNTGELFFGEGSRLTVL.

In this sample, this clonotype turned up many times. This rearrangement joins TRBV3-1 to TRBJ2-5; tentatively, D is TRBD1 (5 bases). This CDR3 region has 14 residues. The germline V gene encodes CDR1 LGHDT and CDR2 YNNKEL (reference sequence). V was shortened by 0 bases and J by 4 bases, with 9 bases between the two germline ends. CDR3 nucleotide sequence: TGTGCCAGCAGCCAAGATGCCAGGGCAGAGACCCAGTACTTC. Translating gives CASSQDARAETQYF.

This clonotype was detected many times. CDR3 residues: CASSPPQAGEGNEQFF. The CDR3 DNA follows: TGCGCCAGCAGCCCCCCCCAGGCGGGAGAGGGCAATGAGCAGTTCTTC. V gene TRBV5-1 combines with J gene TRBJ2-1; 7 bases match TRBD2. Trimming took 4 bases from V and 6 from J; bases not matched to a gene: 13. This CDR3 has 16 amino acids. Germline CDR1 and CDR2: SGHRS and YFSETQ.

In this sample, this clonotype turned up many times. V usage is TRBV15 and J usage is TRBJ2-7; perhaps D is TRBD1 or TRBD2 (7 bases each). V lost 3 bases, J lost 3 bases, and 18 bases lay in between. Germline lookup yields CDR1 LNHNV and CDR2 YYDKDF (reference sequence). This CDR3 is 16 amino acids long. The CDR3 nucleotides read TGTGCCACCAGCAGGGGAGGACAGGCGGGGGACTACGAGCAGTACTTC. It yields the protein CATSRGGQAGDYEQYF.

This clonotype was observed many times. CDR3 DNA: TGCAGTGTGATAGACAGGGGAAATTACGAGCAGTACTTC. The encoded protein is CSVIDRGNYEQYF. The rearrangement uses TRBV20-1 and TRBJ2-7, with 8 bases that match TRBD1. The CDR3 runs to 13 residues. Trimming cost V 7 bases and J 4 bases; bases outside gene matches: 9. The germline V gene encodes CDR1 DFQATT and CDR2 SNEGSKA (reference sequence).

This clonotype was seen many times. CDR3 region: CASSLVASGSHTGELFF. In DNA, the CDR3 is TGCGCCAGCAGCTTGGTAGCTAGCGGGAGTCACACCGGGGAGCTGTTTTTT. J is TRBJ2-2 and V is TRBV5-1; TRBD2 matches at 10 bases. The CDR3 spans 17 residues. V shed 0 bases and J 3 bases; nucleotides not matched to a gene: 5. Germline V gene data show CDR1 as SGHRS and CDR2 as YFSETQ.

This clonotype was seen once. The chain is built from TRBV6-5 and TRBJ2-6, with no clear D. Germline lookup yields CDR1 MNHEY and CDR2 SVGAGI. The V and J ends lost 0 bases and 4 bases respectively, with 7 bases between them. CDR3 length: 15 amino acids. The CDR3 is CASSYSPKGANVLTF. CDR3 in DNA: TGTGCCAGCAGTTACTCTCCTAAGGGGGCCAACGTCCTGACTTTC.

There are many counts of this clonotype. V usage is TRBV5-1 and J usage is TRBJ1-1; D might be TRBD1 (5 bases). Trimming cost V 4 bases and J 4 bases, with 14 bases left between them. The CDR3 is 14 residues long. Germline values: CDR1 SGHRS, CDR2 YFSETQ. DNA of the CDR3: TGCGCCAGCAGCGGCACAGGAGGTGGCACTGAAGCTTTCTTT. Translating it yields CASSGTGGGTEAFF.

With respect to this clonotype: A junction end diverges from the germline sequence, so it may reflect a read error. The rearrangement joins TRBV11-2 to TRBJ2-7; D may be TRBD2 (5 bases). Germline V lookup: CDR1 SGHAT, CDR2 FQNNGV. This CDR3 is built from 15 residues. The CDR3 nucleotides are TGTGACAGCAGCTTAGGTCTGGGGAGCTCCTACGAGCAGTACTTC. Protein: CDSSLGLGSSYEQYF.